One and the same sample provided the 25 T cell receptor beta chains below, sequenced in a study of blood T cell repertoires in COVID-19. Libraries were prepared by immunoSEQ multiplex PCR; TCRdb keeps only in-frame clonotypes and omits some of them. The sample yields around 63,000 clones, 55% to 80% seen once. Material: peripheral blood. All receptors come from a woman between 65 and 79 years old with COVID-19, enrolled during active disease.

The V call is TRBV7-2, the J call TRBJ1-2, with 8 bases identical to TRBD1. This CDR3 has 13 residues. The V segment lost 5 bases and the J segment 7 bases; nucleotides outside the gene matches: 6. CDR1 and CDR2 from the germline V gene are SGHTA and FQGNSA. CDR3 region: CASSTQTGVGYTF. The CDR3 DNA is TGTGCCAGCAGCACACAGACAGGGGTTGGCTACACCTTC.

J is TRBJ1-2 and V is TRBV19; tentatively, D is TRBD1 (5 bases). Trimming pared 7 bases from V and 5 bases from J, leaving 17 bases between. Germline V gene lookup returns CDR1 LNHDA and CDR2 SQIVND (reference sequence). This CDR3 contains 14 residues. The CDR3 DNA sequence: TGTGCCAGTAAGGACACGTCAGACTCGTATGGCTACACCTTC. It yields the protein CASKDTSDSYGYTF. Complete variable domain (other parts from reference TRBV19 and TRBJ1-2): DGGITQSPKYLFRKEGQNVTLSCEQNLNHDAMYWYRQDPGQGLRLIYYSQIVNDFQKGDIAEGYSVSREKKESFPLTVTSAQKNPTAFYLCASKDTSDSYGYTFGSGTRLTVV.

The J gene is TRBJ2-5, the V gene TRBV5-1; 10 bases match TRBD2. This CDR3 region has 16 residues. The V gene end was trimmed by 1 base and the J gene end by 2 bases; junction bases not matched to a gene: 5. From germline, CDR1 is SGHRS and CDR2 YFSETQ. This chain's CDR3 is CASSLNSAGGQETQYF. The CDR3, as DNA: TGCGCCAGCAGCTTGAACTCAGCGGGGGGGCAAGAGACCCAGTACTTC.

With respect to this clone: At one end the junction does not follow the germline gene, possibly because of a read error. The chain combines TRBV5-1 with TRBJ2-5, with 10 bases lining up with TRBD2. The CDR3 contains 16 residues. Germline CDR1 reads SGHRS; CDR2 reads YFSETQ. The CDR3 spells CASTLGASGGQETQYF. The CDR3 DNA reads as TGCGCCAGCACCTTGGGGGCTAGCGGGGGACAAGAGACCCAGTACTTC.

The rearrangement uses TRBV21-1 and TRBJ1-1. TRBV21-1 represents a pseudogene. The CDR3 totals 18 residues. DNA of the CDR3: TGTGCCAGCACCCCCCCCGAAGGAGGGATCCAAGGGAACACTGAAGCTTTCTTT. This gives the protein CASTPPEGGIQGNTEAFF.

CDR3 nucleotide sequence: TGTGCCAGCTCACCTGGGACAGAGATTCGGGAGCTGTTTTTT. This gives the protein CASSPGTEIRELFF. This chain joins TRBV18 and TRBJ2-2; the match to TRBD1 covers 7 bases. This CDR3 has 14 amino acids. The germline CDR1 and CDR2 sequences are KGHSH and LQKENI. J was trimmed by 9 bases and V by 3 bases; bases with no gene match: 7.

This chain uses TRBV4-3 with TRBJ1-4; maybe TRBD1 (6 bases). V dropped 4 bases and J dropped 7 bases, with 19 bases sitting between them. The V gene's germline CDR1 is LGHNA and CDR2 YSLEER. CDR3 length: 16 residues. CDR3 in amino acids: CASSPSPDSTVEKLFF. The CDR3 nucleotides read TGCGCCAGCAGCCCAAGCCCGGACAGTACGGTTGAAAAACTGTTTTTT.

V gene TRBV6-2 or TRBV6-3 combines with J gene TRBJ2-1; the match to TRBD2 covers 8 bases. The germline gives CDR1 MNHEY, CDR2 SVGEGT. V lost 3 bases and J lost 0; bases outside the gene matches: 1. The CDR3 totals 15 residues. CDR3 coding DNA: TGTGCCAGCAGTTATCTAGCGGGCTCCTACAATGAGCAGTTCTTC. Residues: CASSYLAGSYNEQFF.

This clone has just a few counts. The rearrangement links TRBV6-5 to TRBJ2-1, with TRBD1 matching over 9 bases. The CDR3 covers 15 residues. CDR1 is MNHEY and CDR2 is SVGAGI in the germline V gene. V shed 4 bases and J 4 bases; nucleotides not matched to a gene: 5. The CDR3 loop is CASSLIGTGYNEQFF. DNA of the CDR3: TGTGCCAGCAGTTTAATTGGGACAGGGTACAATGAGCAGTTCTTC.

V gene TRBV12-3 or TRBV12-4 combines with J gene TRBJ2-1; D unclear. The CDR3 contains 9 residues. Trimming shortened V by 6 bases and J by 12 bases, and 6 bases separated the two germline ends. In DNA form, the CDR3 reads TGTGCCAGCAGGCCGGGGCAGTTCTTC. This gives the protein CASRPGQFF.

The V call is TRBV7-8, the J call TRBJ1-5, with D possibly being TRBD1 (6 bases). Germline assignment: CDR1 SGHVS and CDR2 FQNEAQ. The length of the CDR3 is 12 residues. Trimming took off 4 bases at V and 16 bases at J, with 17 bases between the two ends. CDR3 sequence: CASSWGGTPQHF. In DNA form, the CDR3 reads TGTGCCAGCAGCTGGGGGGGGACACCTCAACATTTT.

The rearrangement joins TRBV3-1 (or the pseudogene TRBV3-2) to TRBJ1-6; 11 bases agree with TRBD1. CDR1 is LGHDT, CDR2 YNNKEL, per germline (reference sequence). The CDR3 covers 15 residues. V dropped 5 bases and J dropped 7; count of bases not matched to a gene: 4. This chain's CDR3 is CASSLGQGDNSPLHF. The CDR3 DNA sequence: TGTGCCAGCAGCTTGGGACAGGGGGACAATTCACCCCTCCACTTT.

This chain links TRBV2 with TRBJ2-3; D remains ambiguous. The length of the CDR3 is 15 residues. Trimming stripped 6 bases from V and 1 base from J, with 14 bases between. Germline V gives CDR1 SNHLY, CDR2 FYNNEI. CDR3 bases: TGTGCCAGCAGAGCGAACCAGTGGGGCACAGATACGCAGTATTTT. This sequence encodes CASRANQWGTDTQYF.

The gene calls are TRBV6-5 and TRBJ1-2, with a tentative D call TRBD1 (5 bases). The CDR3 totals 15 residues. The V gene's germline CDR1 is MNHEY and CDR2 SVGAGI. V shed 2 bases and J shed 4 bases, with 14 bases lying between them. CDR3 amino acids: CASSYTDTRSYGYTF. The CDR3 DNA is TGTGCCAGCAGTTACACGGACACGAGGAGCTATGGCTACACCTTC.

CDR3 bases: TGTGCCAGCTCACTGGCGACAGGGAACAATCAGCCCCAGCATTTT. Translating it yields CASSLATGNNQPQHF. The rearrangement links TRBV18 to TRBJ1-5; TRBD1 matches at 7 bases. The CDR3 length is 15 residues. The germline V gene encodes CDR1 KGHSH and CDR2 LQKENI. Germline trimming cut 4 bases from V and 3 bases from J; bases unmatched to any gene: 6.

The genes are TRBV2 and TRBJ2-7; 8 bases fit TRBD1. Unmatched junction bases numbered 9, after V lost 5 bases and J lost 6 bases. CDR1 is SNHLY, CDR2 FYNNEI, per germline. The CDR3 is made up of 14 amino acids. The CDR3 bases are TGTGCCAGCAGTCGACAGGGGCCCATCTCCGAGCAGTACTTC. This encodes CASSRQGPISEQYF.

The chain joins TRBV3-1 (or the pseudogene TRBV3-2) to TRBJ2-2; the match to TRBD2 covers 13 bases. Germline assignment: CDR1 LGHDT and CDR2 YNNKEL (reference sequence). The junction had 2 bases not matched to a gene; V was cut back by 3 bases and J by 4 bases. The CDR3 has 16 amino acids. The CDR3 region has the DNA TGTGCCAGCAGCCAGGGACTAGCGGGACCCACCGGGGAGCTGTTTTTT. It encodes CASSQGLAGPTGELFF.

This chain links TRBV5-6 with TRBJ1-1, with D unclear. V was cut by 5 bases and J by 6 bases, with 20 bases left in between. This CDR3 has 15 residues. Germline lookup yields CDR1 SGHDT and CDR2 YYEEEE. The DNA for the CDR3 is TGTGCCAGCAGTATCGATGACTTCATCGGGGCTGAAGCTTTCTTT. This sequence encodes CASSIDDFIGAEAFF.

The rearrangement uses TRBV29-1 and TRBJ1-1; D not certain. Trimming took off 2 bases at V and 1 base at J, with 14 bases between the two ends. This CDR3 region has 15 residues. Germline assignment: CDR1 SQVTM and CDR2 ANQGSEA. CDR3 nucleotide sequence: TGCAGCGTTGAACCCCTCCGGGAGAAGAACACTGAAGCTTTCTTT. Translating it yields CSVEPLREKNTEAFF.

Here the CDR3 reads CASSRRHRGRTDTQYF. As DNA, the CDR3 is TGCGCCAGCAGCCGCCGACACAGGGGCCGCACAGATACGCAGTATTTT. The chain recombines TRBV4-3 with TRBJ2-3; TRBD1 aligns across 7 bases. Germline assignment: CDR1 LGHNA and CDR2 YSLEER. V trimming: 4 bases; J trimming: 1 base; junction bases outside the gene matches: 8. CDR3 length equals 16 residues.

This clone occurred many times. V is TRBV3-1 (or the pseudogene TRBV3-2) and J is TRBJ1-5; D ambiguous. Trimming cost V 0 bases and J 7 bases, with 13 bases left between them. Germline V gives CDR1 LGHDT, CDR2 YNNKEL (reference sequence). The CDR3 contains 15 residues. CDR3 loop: CASSQDLQTGQPQHF. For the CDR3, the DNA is TGTGCCAGCAGCCAAGATTTACAGACGGGGCAGCCCCAGCATTTT.

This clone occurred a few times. The CDR3 is CASSRGGALDTQYF. The CDR3 nucleotides are TGTGCCAGCAGCCGCGGGGGGGCCTTAGATACGCAGTATTTT. The chain is built from TRBV11-2 and TRBJ2-3; 9 nucleotides align to TRBD2. Germline values: CDR1 SGHAT, CDR2 FQNNGV. V dropped 5 bases and J dropped 5; count of bases not matched to a gene: 5. There are 14 residues in the CDR3.

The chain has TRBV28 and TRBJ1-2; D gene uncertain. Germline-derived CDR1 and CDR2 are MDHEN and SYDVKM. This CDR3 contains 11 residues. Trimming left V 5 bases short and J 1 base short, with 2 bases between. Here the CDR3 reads CASSLNYGYTF. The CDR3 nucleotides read TGTGCCAGCAGTCTTAACTATGGCTACACCTTC.

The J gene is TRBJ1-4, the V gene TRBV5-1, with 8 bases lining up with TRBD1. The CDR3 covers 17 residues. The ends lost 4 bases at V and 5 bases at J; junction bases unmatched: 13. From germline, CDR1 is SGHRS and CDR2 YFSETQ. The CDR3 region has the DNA TGCGCCAGCAGCCCAGGGGAACACACAGGGGGAAATGAAAAACTGTTTTTT. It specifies CASSPGEHTGGNEKLFF.

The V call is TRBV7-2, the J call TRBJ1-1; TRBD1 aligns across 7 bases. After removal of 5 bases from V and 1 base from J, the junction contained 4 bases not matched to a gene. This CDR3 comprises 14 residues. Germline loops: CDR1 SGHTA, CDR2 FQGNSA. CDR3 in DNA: TGTGCCAGCAGCCTACAGGGGTCGAACACTGAAGCTTTCTTT. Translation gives CASSLQGSNTEAFF.